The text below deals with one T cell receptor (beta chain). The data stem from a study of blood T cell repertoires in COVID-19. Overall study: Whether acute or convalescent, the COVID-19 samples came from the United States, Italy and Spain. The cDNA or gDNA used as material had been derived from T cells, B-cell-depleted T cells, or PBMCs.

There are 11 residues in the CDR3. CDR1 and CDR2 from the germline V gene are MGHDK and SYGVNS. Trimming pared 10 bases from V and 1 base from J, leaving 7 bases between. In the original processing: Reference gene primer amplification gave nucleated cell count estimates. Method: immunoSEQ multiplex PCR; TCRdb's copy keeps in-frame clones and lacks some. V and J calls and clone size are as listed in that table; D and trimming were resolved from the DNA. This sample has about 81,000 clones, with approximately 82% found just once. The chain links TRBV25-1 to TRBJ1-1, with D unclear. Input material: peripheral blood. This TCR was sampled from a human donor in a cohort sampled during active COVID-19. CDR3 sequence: CATRQNTEAFF. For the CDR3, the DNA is TGTGCCACCAGACAGAACACTGAAGCTTTCTTT.